This TCR beta chain is from a study of T-cell memory formation after mild COVID-19. Study conclusions and caveats: Among contracting clones, CD4+ were mainly CM/EM and CD8+ enriched in EMRA. Pre-infection memory harbored some responding clones, suggesting cross-reactive memory joined.

The authors produced TCR alpha and TCR beta cDNA libraries with sample barcodes and UMIs by 5'RACE using constant-segment primers. One entry per CDR3 protein, called by TCRdb with MiXCR from the 5' RACE reads. Of hundreds of thousands of distinct CDR3 sequences listed, roughly 21% are singletons. This clonotype was seen only a few times. As yet, its antigen is unknown. The CDR3 has 18 amino acids. The germline V gene encodes CDR1 SGDLS and CDR2 YYNGEE. With V trimmed by 3 bases and J by 4 bases, 18 bases remained unmatched. The rearrangement uses TRBV9 and TRBJ1-1, with 7 bases lining up with TRBD1. The sequenced sample was PBMCs or a T cell subset sorted from them (not recorded which). The sequence was collected from an adult woman who had mild COVID-19 (a few samples of this study predate the infection). Cell type and time point are not known. The CDR3 is CASSGTDRTRGLGTEAFF. The CDR3 DNA follows: TGTGCCAGCAGCGGTACGGACAGGACACGCGGGTTGGGCACTGAAGCTTTCTTT.